Below, one T cell receptor (beta chain) is given with its context. Its specificity is not known. Measured with immunoSEQ multiplex PCR; TCRdb has only the in-frame clones, and not every one. The repertoire has about 81,000 clones, 65% to 90% of them found once; the top ten carry 2% to 2.5%. The sample originates from a study of a mutant IDH1 vaccine in newly diagnosed glioma. Stated time point: week 23, last vaccination. It was 300 ug of mutant IDH1 20-mer peptide that made up each vaccine dose, given with topical imiquimod. There are 13 residues in the CDR3. Germline V gene sequence: CDR1 MNHEY, CDR2 SMNVEV (reference sequence).

The chain uses TRBV27 and TRBJ2-7; tentatively, D is TRBD1 (6 bases). This TCR was sampled from a man aged 25-45 years with glioma. Some clones in this sample may be carry-over from other donors' samples. Sample: PBMCs, taken from a glioma patient whose treatment included an IDH1 peptide vaccine. CDR3 sequence reads: CASSLLSGDIWTV. For the CDR3, the DNA is TGTGCCAGCAGTTTATTATCAGGGGACATCTGGACGGTC.